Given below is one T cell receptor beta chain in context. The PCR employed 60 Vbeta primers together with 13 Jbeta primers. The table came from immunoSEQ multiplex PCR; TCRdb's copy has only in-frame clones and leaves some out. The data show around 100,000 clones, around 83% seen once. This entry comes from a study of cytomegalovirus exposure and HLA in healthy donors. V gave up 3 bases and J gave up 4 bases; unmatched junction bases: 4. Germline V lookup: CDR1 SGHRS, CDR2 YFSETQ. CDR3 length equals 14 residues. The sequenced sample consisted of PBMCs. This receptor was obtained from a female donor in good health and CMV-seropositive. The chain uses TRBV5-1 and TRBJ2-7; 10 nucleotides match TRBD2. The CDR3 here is CASSSGLAPYEQYF. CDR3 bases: TGCGCCAGCAGCTCGGGACTAGCGCCGTACGAGCAGTACTTC. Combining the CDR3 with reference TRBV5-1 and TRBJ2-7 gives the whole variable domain KAGVTQTPRYLIKTRGQQVTLSCSPISGHRSVSWYQQTPGQGLQFLFEYFSETQRNKGNFPGRFSGRQFSNSRSEMNVSTLELGDSALYLCASSSGLAPYEQYFGPGTRLTVT.